The clone carrying this T cell receptor (beta chain) was seen ten or more times. Its antigen is not known. Time point noted: pre-sensitization, week 0. Treatment indicated: therapeutic diphenylcyclopropenone sensitization with weekly scalp DPC. This sample was included in a study of human T cells and chemical hapten exposure. How the authors handled the data: Samples ranged from about 23,224 to 690,600 TCRs, with a median of approximately 90,000. In TCRdb, the RACE reads were re-called with MiXCR into one record per CDR3 protein. Here the V and J calls rest on TCRdb's processing, not on the authors' analysis. The sample has about 300,000 distinct CDR3 sequences; 4.5% to 5.5% are singletons. Whole-study findings and limits: Unchanged with DPC sensitization were TCRs above 1 in 1000 frequency. Versus controls, expanded TCRs had significantly more large CDR3 similarity clusters.

Germline CDR1 and CDR2: SGHTA and FQGNSA. The CDR3 runs 14 residues. The V gene lost 1 base and the J gene lost 6 bases, with 10 bases spanning the gap. The J gene is TRBJ1-5, the V gene TRBV7-2; the D gene is possibly TRBD1 (5 bases). Here the sequenced sample was whole blood, taken in connection with sensitization to the hapten diphenylcyclopropenone (DPC). The receptor's source is a woman between 18 and 30 years old with alopecia areata. Some clones in this sample may be carry-over from other donors' samples. DNA of the CDR3: TGTGCCAGCAGCTTAGATGGAGGGGTTCAGCCCCAGCATTTT. Translated, it gives CASSLDGGVQPQHF.